In its sample, the clone carrying this T cell receptor beta chain was seen many times. Its cognate antigen is unknown. The sample belongs to a study of Graves' ophthalmopathy and Graves' hyperthyroidism. Study as a whole: Peripheral blood was gathered at first diagnosis, ahead of any treatment whatsoever. General study results and limits: Ophthalmopathy progression was predicted with around 71% sensitivity and about 72% specificity.

The length of the CDR3 is 14 residues. V was cut by 4 bases and J by 7 bases, with 19 bases left in between. The germline V gene encodes CDR1 DFQATT and CDR2 SNEGSKA (reference sequence). The sequenced template was RNA, covering the TCR beta CDR3 region. HTBI primers were used in a first-round RT-PCR, which preceded a second-round multiplex PCR. TCRdb re-called the multiplex PCR reads with MiXCR, one entry per CDR3 protein. The repertoire consists of over 650,000 distinct CDR3 sequences, with roughly two fifths occurring once and the leading ten covering around 3.3%. The sample comprised peripheral blood. The TCR comes from an adult man with Graves' ophthalmopathy. The chain employs TRBV20-1 and TRBJ1-1; perhaps TRBD1 as D (6 bases). The CDR3 region has the DNA TGCAGTGCTAAGATCTCGGGGGCGAGAATTGAAGCTTTCTTT. This gives the protein CSAKISGARIEAFF.